The 23 T cell receptor beta chains below were found in one sample sequenced in a study of cytomegalovirus exposure and HLA in healthy donors. Sequenced by immunoSEQ multiplex PCR; TCRdb stores in-frame clones only, minus some. This table has approximately 160,000 clones, about 90% appearing once. Material for sequencing was PBMCs. The receptors derive from a woman between 18 and 29 years old in good health and CMV-seropositive.

This chain connects TRBV29-1 to TRBJ2-5; TRBD2 is a possible D gene (6 bases). V dropped 5 bases and J dropped 2 bases, with 9 bases sitting between them. The V gene's germline CDR1 is SQVTM and CDR2 ANQGSEA. The CDR3 is 12 residues long. In DNA, the CDR3 is TGCAGCGTTTACGGGAGACAAGAGACCCAGTACTTC. Amino acid sequence: CSVYGRQETQYF.

The rearrangement uses TRBV18 and TRBJ2-2; TRBD1 matches at 9 bases. The germline CDR1 and CDR2 sequences are KGHSH and LQKENI. The CDR3 loop spans 13 amino acids. Germline trimming cut 4 bases from V and 6 bases from J; bases unmatched to any gene: 0. Here the CDR3 reads CASSRQGAGELFF. The DNA for the CDR3 is TGTGCCAGCTCACGACAGGGGGCCGGGGAGCTGTTTTTT.

V usage is TRBV6-6 and J usage is TRBJ1-1; possibly TRBD1 for D (6 bases). With 6 bases removed from V and 11 bases from J, the gap between germline ends came to 16 bases. Germline V lookup: CDR1 MNHNY, CDR2 SVGAGI (reference sequence). The CDR3 consists of 12 residues. CDR3 bases: TGTGCCAGCAGCTCCCCCGTCACAGGGGCTTTCTTT. Protein: CASSSPVTGAFF.

V and J are TRBV7-8 and TRBJ1-4, with a weak D call TRBD1 (5 bases). Germline values: CDR1 SGHVS, CDR2 FQNEAQ. The V end lost 4 bases, the J end lost 4 bases, and 19 bases lay between the germline ends. The CDR3 length is 17 residues. The DNA for the CDR3 is TGTGCCAGCAGCTCACCCGCCCCCGGGGGGTTTAATGAAAAACTGTTTTTT. It is translated as CASSSPAPGGFNEKLFF.

V and J are TRBV5-1 and TRBJ1-4; D is ambiguous. This CDR3 is built from 17 residues. The germline V gene encodes CDR1 SGHRS and CDR2 YFSETQ. With 0 bases removed from V and 8 bases from J, the gap between germline ends came to 20 bases. CDR3 coding DNA: TGCGCCAGCAGCTTGGGGCCGAATGAAAAGACGGGGGAAAAACTGTTTTTT. Encoded protein: CASSLGPNEKTGEKLFF.

The chain is built from TRBV15 and TRBJ1-5, with D possibly matching TRBD1 (6 bases). The CDR3 totals 14 residues. Germline V lookup: CDR1 LNHNV, CDR2 YYDKDF (reference sequence). Trimming stripped 3 bases from V and 0 bases from J, with 6 bases between. The CDR3 region has the DNA TGTGCCACCAGCAGGGGACATAGCAATCAGCCCCAGCATTTT. This gives the protein CATSRGHSNQPQHF.

This clone appeared once. This sequence joins TRBV28 and TRBJ2-1; D may be TRBD2 (5 bases). The V and J ends lost 1 base and 0 bases respectively, with 10 bases between them. The CDR3 covers 16 residues. Germline loops: CDR1 MDHEN, CDR2 SYDVKM. Written as DNA, the CDR3 is TGTGCCAGCAGTTTATACCGGGATAGCTCCTACAATGAGCAGTTCTTC. Translation: CASSLYRDSSYNEQFF.

The gene calls are TRBV18 and TRBJ1-3, with D hard to call. Trimming shortened V by 8 bases and J by 0 bases, and 11 bases separated the two germline ends. The germline gives CDR1 KGHSH, CDR2 LQKENI. The CDR3 totals 14 residues. The CDR3 loop is CASRPVISGNTIYF. CDR3 in DNA: TGTGCCAGCCGCCCGGTGATCTCTGGAAACACCATATATTTT.

The V gene is TRBV27, the J gene TRBJ2-7, with 7 bases identical to TRBD2. This CDR3 is built from 14 residues. Germline-derived CDR1 and CDR2 are MNHEY and SMNVEV (reference sequence). V lost 6 bases, J lost 6 bases, and 11 bases stayed unmatched. CDR3 in amino acids: CASRPPGGTFEQYF. The CDR3 coding sequence is TGTGCCAGCAGACCCCCGGGGGGAACGTTCGAGCAGTACTTC.

This chain joins TRBV4-2 and TRBJ2-7, with D maybe TRBD2 (5 bases). The germline V gene encodes CDR1 LGHNA and CDR2 YNFKEQ. The CDR3 totals 15 residues. V lost 3 bases, J lost 2 bases, and 14 bases lay in between. The CDR3 nucleotides are TGTGCCAGCAGCCAGGGAGTGGACTCGCCCTACGAGCAGTACTTC. Translating gives CASSQGVDSPYEQYF.

The rearrangement joins TRBV4-1 to TRBJ2-3, with 14 positions matching TRBD2. The CDR3 is made up of 18 amino acids. The germline V gene has CDR1 MGHRA and CDR2 YSYEKL. The V gene end was trimmed by 1 base and the J gene end by 4 bases; junction bases not matched to a gene: 7. CDR3 protein: CASSQVGLAGDSADTQYF. The CDR3 DNA reads as TGCGCCAGCAGCCAAGTGGGACTAGCGGGGGATAGTGCAGATACGCAGTATTTT.

The rearrangement uses TRBV4-1 and TRBJ2-7; D gene ambiguous. This CDR3 comprises 13 residues. The V end was cut by 1 base, the J end by 3 bases, with 7 bases between. Germline V lookup: CDR1 MGHRA, CDR2 YSYEKL. The CDR3 reads CASSQGVLYEQYF. The CDR3 bases are TGCGCCAGCAGCCAAGGAGTGCTCTACGAGCAGTACTTC.

The gene calls are TRBV5-1 and TRBJ2-1; 10 bases align to TRBD2. The CDR3 is 17 residues long. V dropped 4 bases and J dropped 7; count of bases not matched to a gene: 14. Per germline, CDR1 SGHRS and CDR2 YFSETQ. CDR3 in amino acids: CASSPQGERGGSNEQFF. DNA of the CDR3: TGCGCCAGCAGCCCCCAGGGGGAGCGGGGGGGCAGTAATGAGCAGTTCTTC.

This clone was found once. This chain's CDR3 is CASSLPLWRGGVTDTQYF. The CDR3 coding sequence is TGTGCCAGCAGCTTACCCCTCTGGCGCGGGGGGGTCACAGATACGCAGTATTTT. The V and J genes are TRBV5-6 and TRBJ2-3, with 9 positions matching TRBD2. V shed 2 bases and J 2 bases; nucleotides not matched to a gene: 12. The germline CDR1 and CDR2 sequences are SGHDT and YYEEEE. There are 18 residues in the CDR3.

This rearrangement joins TRBV5-4 to TRBJ2-3; D perhaps matches TRBD2 (5 bases). The CDR3 sequence is 15 residues long. V was trimmed by 2 bases and J by 2 bases, leaving 12 bases between them. The germline V gene has CDR1 SGHNT and CDR2 YYREEE (reference sequence). CDR3 loop: CASSLGGLSTDTQYF. The CDR3 region has the DNA TGTGCCAGCAGCTTAGGTGGACTTTCCACAGATACGCAGTATTTT.

The chain joins TRBV5-1 to TRBJ2-7; possibly TRBD1 for D (5 bases). Deletions cut 0 bases from V and 2 bases from J, with 12 bases between. Germline V gives CDR1 SGHRS, CDR2 YFSETQ. This CDR3 region has 15 residues. The DNA for the CDR3 is TGCGCCAGCAGCTTGGAGGTTAGGGGTACCTACGAGCAGTACTTC. It is translated as CASSLEVRGTYEQYF.

J is TRBJ1-1 and V is TRBV7-2; possibly TRBD1 for D (6 bases). V was trimmed by 6 bases and J by 3 bases, leaving 14 bases between them. This CDR3 is 14 amino acids long. In germline, CDR1 is SGHTA, CDR2 FQGNSA. The CDR3 DNA is TGTGCCAGCAGTACACCACAGGGTTACACTGAAGCTTTCTTT. This translates into CASSTPQGYTEAFF.

The V gene is TRBV4-3, the J gene TRBJ2-4; 9 positions agree with TRBD2. Trimming at V came to 3 bases and at J to 2 bases, leaving 5 bases not matched to a gene. The CDR3 consists of 16 residues. Germline assignment: CDR1 LGHNA and CDR2 YSLEER. The CDR3 here is CASSQGLAVPKNIQYF. Written as DNA, the CDR3 is TGCGCCAGCAGCCAGGGACTAGCCGTACCCAAAAACATTCAGTACTTC.

This sequence joins TRBV14 and TRBJ2-7; a weak D match, TRBD1 (5 bases). Germline assignment: CDR1 SGHDN and CDR2 FVKESK. The germline V and J ends were trimmed by 0 bases and 1 base, with 7 bases remaining between them. The CDR3 covers 14 residues. CDR3 nucleotide sequence: TGTGCCAGCAGCCAAGATCAGGGTTCCTACGAGCAGTACTTC. This gives the protein CASSQDQGSYEQYF.

The chain uses TRBV5-6 and TRBJ1-3; unclear D gene. In germline, CDR1 is SGHDT, CDR2 YYEEEE. V was clipped by 5 bases and J by 0 bases, with 6 bases between them. This CDR3 has 13 amino acids. The CDR3 spells CASSRISGNTIYF. The DNA of the CDR3 is TGTGCCAGCAGTAGAATCTCTGGAAACACCATATATTTT.

This chain uses TRBV2 with TRBJ1-1; TRBD1 is a possible D gene (6 bases). Germline assignment: CDR1 SNHLY and CDR2 FYNNEI. This CDR3 is built from 12 residues. V dropped 9 bases and J dropped 2 bases, with 10 bases sitting between them. DNA for the CDR3: TGTGCCAGTGGACAGACCAACACTGAAGCTTTCTTT. The encoded protein is CASGQTNTEAFF.

The chain recombines TRBV29-1 with TRBJ1-2; TRBD1 might be the D (5 bases). V dropped 7 bases and J dropped 5 bases, with 17 bases sitting between them. This CDR3 region has 13 residues. Germline loops: CDR1 SQVTM, CDR2 ANQGSEA. The CDR3 DNA reads TGCAGCGCCGCGTCGGGGGGAAGATATGGCTACACCTTC. Amino acids: CSAASGGRYGYTF.

The chain has TRBV19 and TRBJ1-3; D remains ambiguous. Looked up from germline, CDR1 is LNHDA and CDR2 is SQIVND (reference sequence). The V end lost 7 bases, the J end lost 0 bases, and 16 bases lay between the germline ends. The CDR3 consists of 16 residues. DNA of the CDR3: TGTGCCAGTACCACTCTTGGAGGGATCTCTGGAAACACCATATATTTT. This sequence encodes CASTTLGGISGNTIYF. Using reference TRBV19 and TRBJ1-3 for the parts outside the CDR3, the full variable domain is DGGITQSPKYLFRKEGQNVTLSCEQNLNHDAMYWYRQDPGQGLRLIYYSQIVNDFQKGDIAEGYSVSREKKESFPLTVTSAQKNPTAFYLCASTTLGGISGNTIYFGEGSWLTVV.